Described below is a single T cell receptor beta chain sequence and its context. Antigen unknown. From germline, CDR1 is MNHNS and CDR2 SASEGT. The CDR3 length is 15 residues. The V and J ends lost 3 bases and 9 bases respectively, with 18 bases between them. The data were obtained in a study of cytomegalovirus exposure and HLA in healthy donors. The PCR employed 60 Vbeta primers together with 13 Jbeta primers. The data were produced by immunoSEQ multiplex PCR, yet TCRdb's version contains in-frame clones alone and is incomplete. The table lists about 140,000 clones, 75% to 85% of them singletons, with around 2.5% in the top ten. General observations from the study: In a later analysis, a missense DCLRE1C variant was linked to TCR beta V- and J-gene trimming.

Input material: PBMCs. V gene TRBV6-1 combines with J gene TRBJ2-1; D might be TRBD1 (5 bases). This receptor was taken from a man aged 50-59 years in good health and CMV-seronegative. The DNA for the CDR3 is TGTGCCAGCAGTGATCTTGGGGCTGTCGTGGCTGAGCAGTTCTTC. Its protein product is CASSDLGAVVAEQFF.